This TCR beta chain stems from a study of blood T cells in healthy people across ages. The study's findings and limits: Per million T cells, the diversity of TCR beta decreased roughly linearly as age advanced.

The second PCR ran about 6 to 12 cycles with a sample-barcoded 5' primer and J-beta primers. TCRdb reprocessed the 5' RACE reads with MiXCR, giving one entry per CDR3 protein. The sample shows around 940,000 distinct CDR3 sequences, roughly 47% of them seen only once. Trimming took off 4 bases at V and 0 bases at J, with 16 bases between the two ends. From germline, CDR1 is LGHNA and CDR2 YNFKEQ. This CDR3 has 18 residues. About this clonotype itself: No antigen is known for it.

PBMCs, at least 6 million per sample, were isolated. The specimen sequenced was blood. This chain uses TRBV4-2 with TRBJ2-6, with TRBD1 as a possible D gene (6 bases). This clonotype was sampled from a woman aged 55-70 years in good health. This CDR3 is CASSLPNGGTSGANVLTF. CDR3 DNA sequence: TGTGCCAGCAGCCTTCCAAATGGGGGCACCTCTGGGGCCAACGTCCTGACTTTC.